This T cell receptor beta chain was recorded in a study of cytomegalovirus exposure and HLA in healthy donors. Study-level results: A link between a missense DCLRE1C variant and TCR beta V- and J-gene trimming emerged from a later analysis. In an earlier analysis, in around 590 donors, most V segments appeared productive either ~90% or ~30% of the time.

The PCR made use of 60 Vbeta and 13 Jbeta primers. Here immunoSEQ multiplex PCR was the method, and the copy in TCRdb shows in-frame clones only, minus some. The sample holds 95,000 to 150,000 clones; roughly three fifths are singletons and the top ten take more than 8.5%. The CDR3 length is 14 residues. After removal of 5 bases from V and 6 bases from J, the junction contained 5 bases not matched to a gene. Per germline, CDR1 SGHAT and CDR2 FQNNGV. Healthy bone marrow donors made up the donor group. In regard to this clone: Antigen: not known.

The clonotype was recovered from a middle-aged man in good health and CMV-seropositive. The chain recombines TRBV11-2 with TRBJ2-7; 12 bases fit TRBD1. The sequenced material came from PBMCs. Here the CDR3 DNA reads TGTGCCAGCAGCGGGACAGGGGGCCATGTCGAGCAGTACTTC. Its translation is CASSGTGGHVEQYF.